A single sample gave rise to the 7 T cell receptor beta chains below, sequenced in a study of T-cell memory formation after mild COVID-19. TCRdb independently ran MiXCR on the 5' RACE reads; one entry per CDR3 protein. Counted here are about 350,000 distinct CDR3 sequences, roughly an eighth occurring once; the ten biggest clones make up 22%. Specimen: PBMCs or a T cell subset sorted from them (not recorded which). The source of these receptors is a man aged 18 to 29 who had mild COVID-19 (a few samples of this study predate the infection). Cell type and time point are not known.

The table lists this clonotype with a few counts. The rearrangement links TRBV20-1 to TRBJ2-5, with TRBD1 matching over 8 bases. The CDR3 has 14 amino acids. Germline V CDR1 and CDR2: DFQATT, SNEGSKA (reference sequence). V dropped 0 bases and J dropped 7; count of bases not matched to a gene: 7. CDR3 coding DNA: TGCAGTGCTAGAGACAGGGGGCTGGGTGGGACCCAGTACTTC. Its protein product is CSARDRGLGGTQYF.

J is TRBJ2-7 and V is TRBV4-1; 11 bases agree with TRBD2. Trimming cost V 0 bases and J 4 bases; bases outside gene matches: 2. Germline V gene sequence: CDR1 MGHRA, CDR2 YSYEKL. The CDR3 consists of 15 residues. The CDR3: CASSQEWTSGYEQYF. The CDR3, as DNA: TGCGCCAGCAGCCAAGAATGGACTAGCGGGTACGAGCAGTACTTC.

This clonotype appeared a few times. The chain's CDR3 is CASSSAKGTGINTEAFF. In nucleotides, the CDR3 is TGTGCCAGCAGCTCCGCAAAGGGGACAGGGATAAACACTGAAGCTTTCTTT. The chain couples TRBV7-9 to TRBJ1-1; 9 bases match TRBD1. The V and J ends lost 4 bases and 2 bases, in that order; junction bases with no gene match: 11. The CDR3 has 17 amino acids. Germline V gene data show CDR1 as SEHNR and CDR2 as FQNEAQ (reference sequence).

The V gene is TRBV20-1, the J gene TRBJ2-3, with 9 bases lining up with TRBD2. The V segment lost 6 bases and the J segment 8 bases; nucleotides outside the gene matches: 21. The germline gives CDR1 DFQATT, CDR2 SNEGSKA (reference sequence). The CDR3 consists of 17 residues. Written as DNA, the CDR3 is TGCAGTGCCTTACTCCCCCAGCGGGGGGCCAGGAGGGCTACGCAGTATTTT. It specifies CSALLPQRGARRATQYF.

This sequence joins TRBV7-3 and TRBJ2-3, with TRBD2 as a possible D gene (6 bases). The CDR3 has 14 amino acids. Between the trimmed V and J ends, which lost 1 base and 4 bases, there was a span of 9 bases. Germline CDR1 is SGHTA and CDR2 is FQGTGA. CDR3 region: CASSLRGGSDTQYF. DNA for the CDR3: TGTGCCAGCAGCTTAAGGGGAGGCTCAGATACGCAGTATTTT.

V usage is TRBV28 and J usage is TRBJ2-5, with D perhaps TRBD2 (5 bases). The V and J ends lost 7 bases and 5 bases respectively, with 11 bases between them. The CDR3 contains 12 residues. Germline loops: CDR1 MDHEN, CDR2 SYDVKM. The CDR3 reads CASTTRFETQYF. CDR3 in DNA: TGTGCCAGCACTACTAGGTTCGAGACCCAGTACTTC.

This clonotype was counted between two and nine times. The gene calls are TRBV29-1 and TRBJ1-1; 9 bases fit TRBD1. The CDR3 totals 14 residues. Germline V gene sequence: CDR1 SQVTM, CDR2 ANQGSEA. Trimming took 3 bases from V and 5 from J; bases not matched to a gene: 7. The CDR3 loop reads CSVEASTGGTEAFF. The CDR3 region has the DNA TGCAGCGTTGAGGCTTCGACAGGGGGGACTGAAGCTTTCTTT.